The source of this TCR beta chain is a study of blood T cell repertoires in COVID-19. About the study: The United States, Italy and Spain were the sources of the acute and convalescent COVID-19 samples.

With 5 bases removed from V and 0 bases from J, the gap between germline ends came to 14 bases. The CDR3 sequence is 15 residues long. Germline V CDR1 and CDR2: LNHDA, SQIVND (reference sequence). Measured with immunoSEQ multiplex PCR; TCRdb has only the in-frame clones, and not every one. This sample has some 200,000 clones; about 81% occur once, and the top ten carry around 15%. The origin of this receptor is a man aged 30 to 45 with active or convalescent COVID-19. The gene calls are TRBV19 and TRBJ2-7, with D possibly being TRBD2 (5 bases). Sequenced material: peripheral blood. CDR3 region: CASSFSDWSSYEQYF. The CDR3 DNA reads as TGTGCCAGTAGTTTTTCGGACTGGAGCTCCTACGAGCAGTACTTC. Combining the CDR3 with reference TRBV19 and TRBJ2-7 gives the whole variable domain DGGITQSPKYLFRKEGQNVTLSCEQNLNHDAMYWYRQDPGQGLRLIYYSQIVNDFQKGDIAEGYSVSREKKESFPLTVTSAQKNPTAFYLCASSFSDWSSYEQYFGPGTRLTVT.